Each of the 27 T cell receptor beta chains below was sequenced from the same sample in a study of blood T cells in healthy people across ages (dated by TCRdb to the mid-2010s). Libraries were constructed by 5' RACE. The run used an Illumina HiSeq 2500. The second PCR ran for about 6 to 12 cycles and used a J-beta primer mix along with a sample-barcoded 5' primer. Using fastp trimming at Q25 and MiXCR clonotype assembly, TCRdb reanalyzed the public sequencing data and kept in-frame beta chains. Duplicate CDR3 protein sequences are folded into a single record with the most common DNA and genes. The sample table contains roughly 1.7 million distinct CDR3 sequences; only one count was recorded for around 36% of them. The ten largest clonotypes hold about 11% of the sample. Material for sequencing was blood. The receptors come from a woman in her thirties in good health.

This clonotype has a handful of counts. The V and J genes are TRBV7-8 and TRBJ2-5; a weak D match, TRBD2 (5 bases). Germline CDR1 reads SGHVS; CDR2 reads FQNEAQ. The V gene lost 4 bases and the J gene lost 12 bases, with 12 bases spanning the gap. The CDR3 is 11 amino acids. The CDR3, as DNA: TGTGCCAGCAGCTCGGACGGGGAGAAGTACTTC. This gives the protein CASSSDGEKYF. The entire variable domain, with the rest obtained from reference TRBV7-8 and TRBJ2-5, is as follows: GAGVSQSPRYKVAKRGQDVALRCDPISGHVSLFWYQQALGQGPEFLTYFQNEAQLDKSGLPSDRFFAERPEGSVSTLKIQRTQQEDSAVYLCASSSDGEKYFGPGTRLLVL.

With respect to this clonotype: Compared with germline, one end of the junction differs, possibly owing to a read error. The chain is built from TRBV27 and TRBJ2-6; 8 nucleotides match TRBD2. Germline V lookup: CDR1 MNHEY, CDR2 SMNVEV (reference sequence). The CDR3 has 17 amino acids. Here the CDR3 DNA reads TGTGCCAGCAGTTTAAATAGCGGGGTGGGATGGGCCAACGTCCCGACTTTC. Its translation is CASSLNSGVGWANVPTF.

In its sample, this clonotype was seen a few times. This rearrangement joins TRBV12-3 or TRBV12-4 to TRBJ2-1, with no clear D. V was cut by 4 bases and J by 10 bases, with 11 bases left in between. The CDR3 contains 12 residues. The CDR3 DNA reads TGTGCCAGCAGTTCCATCCCAAGAGAGCAGTTCTTC. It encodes CASSSIPREQFF.

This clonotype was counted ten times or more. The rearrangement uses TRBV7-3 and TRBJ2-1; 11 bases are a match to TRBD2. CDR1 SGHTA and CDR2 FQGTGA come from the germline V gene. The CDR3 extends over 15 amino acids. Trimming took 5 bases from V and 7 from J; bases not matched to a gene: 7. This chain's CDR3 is CASSPLAGGLNEQFF. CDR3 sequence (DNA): TGTGCCAGCAGCCCTCTAGCGGGGGGCCTTAATGAGCAGTTCTTC. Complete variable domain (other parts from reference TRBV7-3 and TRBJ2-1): GAGVSQTPSNKVTEKGKYVELRCDPISGHTALYWYRQSLGQGPEFLIYFQGTGAADDSGLPNDRFFAVRPEGSVSTLKIQRTERGDSAVYLCASSPLAGGLNEQFFGPGTRLTVL.

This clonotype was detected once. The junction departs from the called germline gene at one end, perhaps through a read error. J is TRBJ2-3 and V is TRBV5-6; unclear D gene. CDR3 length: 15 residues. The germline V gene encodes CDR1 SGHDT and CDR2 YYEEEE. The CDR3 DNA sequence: TGTGCCAGCAGCTTGGGCCGGTACAGCACAGATGCGCAGTATTTT. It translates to CASSLGRYSTDAQYF.

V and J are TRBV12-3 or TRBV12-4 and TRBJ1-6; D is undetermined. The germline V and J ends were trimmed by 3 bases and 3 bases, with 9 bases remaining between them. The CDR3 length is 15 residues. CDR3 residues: CASSFGSGYNSPLHF. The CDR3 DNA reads TGTGCCAGCAGTTTCGGCTCAGGCTATAATTCACCCCTCCACTTT.

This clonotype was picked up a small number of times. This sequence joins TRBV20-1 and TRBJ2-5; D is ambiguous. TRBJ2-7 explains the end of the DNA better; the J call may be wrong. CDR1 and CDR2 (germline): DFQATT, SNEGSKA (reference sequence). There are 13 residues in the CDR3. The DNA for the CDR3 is TGCAGTGCTCCAGGTGCGGTTTTGGACGAGCAGTACTTC. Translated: CSAPGAVLDEQYF.

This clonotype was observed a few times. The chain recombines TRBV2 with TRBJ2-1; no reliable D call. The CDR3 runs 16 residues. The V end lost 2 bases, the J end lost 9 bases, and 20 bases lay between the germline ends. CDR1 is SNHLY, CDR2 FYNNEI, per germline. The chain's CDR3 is CASSEQVAIGLVEQFF. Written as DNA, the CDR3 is TGTGCCAGCAGTGAACAGGTAGCAATAGGGCTCGTTGAGCAGTTCTTC.

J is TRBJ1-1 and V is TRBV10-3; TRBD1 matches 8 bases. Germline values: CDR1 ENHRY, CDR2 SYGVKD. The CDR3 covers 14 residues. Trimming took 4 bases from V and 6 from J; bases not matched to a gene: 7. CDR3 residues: CAISGGDRTSEAFF. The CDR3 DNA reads TGTGCCATCAGTGGGGGGGACAGGACCTCTGAAGCTTTCTTT.

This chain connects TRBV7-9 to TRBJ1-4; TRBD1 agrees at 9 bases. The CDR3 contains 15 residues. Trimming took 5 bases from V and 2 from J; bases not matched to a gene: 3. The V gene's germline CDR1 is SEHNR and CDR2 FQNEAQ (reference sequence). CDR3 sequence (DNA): TGTGCCAGCAGCACTGGACAGGGGACTAATGAAAAACTGTTTTTT. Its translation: CASSTGQGTNEKLFF.

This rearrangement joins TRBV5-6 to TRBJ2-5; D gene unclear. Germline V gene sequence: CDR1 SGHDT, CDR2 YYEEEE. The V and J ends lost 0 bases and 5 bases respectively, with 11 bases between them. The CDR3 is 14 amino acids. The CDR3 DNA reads TGTGCCAGCAGCTTGGGACGGGCTACGGAGACCCAGTACTTC. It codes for CASSLGRATETQYF.

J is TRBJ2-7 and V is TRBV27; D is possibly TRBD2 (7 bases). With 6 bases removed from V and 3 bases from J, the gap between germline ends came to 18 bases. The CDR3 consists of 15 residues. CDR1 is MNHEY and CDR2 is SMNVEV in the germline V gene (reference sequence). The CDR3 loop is CASRGGALTIYEQYF. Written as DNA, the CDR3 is TGTGCCAGCAGGGGGGGGGCACTGACTATCTACGAGCAGTACTTC.

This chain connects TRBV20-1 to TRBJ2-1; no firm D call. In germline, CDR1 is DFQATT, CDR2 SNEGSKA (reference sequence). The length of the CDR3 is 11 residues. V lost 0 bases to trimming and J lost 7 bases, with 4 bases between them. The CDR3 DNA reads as TGCAGTGCTAGAGATGCGAATGAGCAGTTCTTC. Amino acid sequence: CSARDANEQFF.

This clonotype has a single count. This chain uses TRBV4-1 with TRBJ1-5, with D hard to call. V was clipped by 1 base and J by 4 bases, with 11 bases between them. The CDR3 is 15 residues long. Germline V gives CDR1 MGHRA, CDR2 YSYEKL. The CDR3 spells CASSQGRAINQPQHF. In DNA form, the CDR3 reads TGCGCCAGCAGCCAAGGACGGGCAATAAATCAGCCCCAGCATTTT.

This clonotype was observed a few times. The CDR3 sequence: CASSDGGIAKNIQYF. CDR3 coding DNA: TGTGCCAGCAGTGACGGGGGAATAGCCAAAAACATTCAGTACTTC. The gene calls are TRBV6-1 and TRBJ2-4; D possibly corresponds to TRBD2 (6 bases). CDR3 size: 15 residues. CDR1 and CDR2 from the germline V gene are MNHNS and SASEGT. Trimming stripped 3 bases from V and 0 bases from J, with 9 bases between.

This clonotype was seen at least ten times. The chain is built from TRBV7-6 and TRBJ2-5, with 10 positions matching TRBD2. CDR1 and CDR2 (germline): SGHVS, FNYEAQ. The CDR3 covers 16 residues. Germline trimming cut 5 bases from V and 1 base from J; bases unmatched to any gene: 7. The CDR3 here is CASSREREGPQETQYF. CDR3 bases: TGTGCCAGCAGCCGCGAGCGGGAGGGCCCCCAAGAGACCCAGTACTTC.

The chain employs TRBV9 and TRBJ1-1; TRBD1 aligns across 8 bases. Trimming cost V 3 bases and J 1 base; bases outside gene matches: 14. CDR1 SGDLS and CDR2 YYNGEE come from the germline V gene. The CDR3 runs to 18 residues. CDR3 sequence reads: CASSDPTGVPTRNTEAFF. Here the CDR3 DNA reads TGTGCCAGCAGCGATCCGACAGGGGTGCCTACCCGGAACACTGAAGCTTTCTTT.

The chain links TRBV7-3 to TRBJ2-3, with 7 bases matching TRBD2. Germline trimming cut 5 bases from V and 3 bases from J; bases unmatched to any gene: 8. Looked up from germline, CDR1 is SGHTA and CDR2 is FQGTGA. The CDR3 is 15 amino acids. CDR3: CASSNPIGGTDTQYF. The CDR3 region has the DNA TGTGCCAGCAGCAATCCAATCGGGGGGACAGATACGCAGTATTTT.

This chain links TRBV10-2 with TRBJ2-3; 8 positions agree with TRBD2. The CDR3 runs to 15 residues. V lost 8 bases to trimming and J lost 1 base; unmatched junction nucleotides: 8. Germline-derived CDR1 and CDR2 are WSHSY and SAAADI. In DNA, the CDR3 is TGCGCCAGCCGCCGGGGGGGATACGGCACAGATACGCAGTATTTT. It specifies CASRRGGYGTDTQYF.

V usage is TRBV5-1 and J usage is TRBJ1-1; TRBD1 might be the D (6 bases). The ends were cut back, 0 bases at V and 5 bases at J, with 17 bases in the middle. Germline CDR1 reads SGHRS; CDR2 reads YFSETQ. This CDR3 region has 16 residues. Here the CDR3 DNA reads TGCGCCAGCAGCTTGGTCGGGGGGCTTAAGGGAACTGAAGCTTTCTTT. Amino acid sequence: CASSLVGGLKGTEAFF. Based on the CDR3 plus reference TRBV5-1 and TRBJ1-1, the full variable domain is KAGVTQTPRYLIKTRGQQVTLSCSPISGHRSVSWYQQTPGQGLQFLFEYFSETQRNKGNFPGRFSGRQFSNSRSEMNVSTLELGDSALYLCASSLVGGLKGTEAFFGQGTRLTVV.

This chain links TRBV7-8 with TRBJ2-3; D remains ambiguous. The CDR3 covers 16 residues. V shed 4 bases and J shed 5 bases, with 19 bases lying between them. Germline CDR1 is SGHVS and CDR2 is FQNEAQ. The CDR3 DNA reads TGTGCCAGCAGCTCCCGTCGGGCACTATGGGGAGATACGCAGTATTTT. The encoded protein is CASSSRRALWGDTQYF.

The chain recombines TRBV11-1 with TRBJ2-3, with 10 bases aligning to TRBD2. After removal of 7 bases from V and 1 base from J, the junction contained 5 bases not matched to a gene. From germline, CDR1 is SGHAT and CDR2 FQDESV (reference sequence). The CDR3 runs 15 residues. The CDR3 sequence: CASTVTSGGTDTQYF. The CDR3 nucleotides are TGTGCCAGCACCGTAACTAGCGGGGGCACAGATACGCAGTATTTT.

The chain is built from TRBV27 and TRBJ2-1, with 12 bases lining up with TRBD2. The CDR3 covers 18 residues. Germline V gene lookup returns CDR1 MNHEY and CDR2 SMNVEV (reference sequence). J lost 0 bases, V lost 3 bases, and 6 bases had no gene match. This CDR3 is CASSFSGLAGSSYNEQFF. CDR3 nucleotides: TGTGCCAGCAGTTTTTCCGGACTAGCGGGAAGCTCCTACAATGAGCAGTTCTTC.

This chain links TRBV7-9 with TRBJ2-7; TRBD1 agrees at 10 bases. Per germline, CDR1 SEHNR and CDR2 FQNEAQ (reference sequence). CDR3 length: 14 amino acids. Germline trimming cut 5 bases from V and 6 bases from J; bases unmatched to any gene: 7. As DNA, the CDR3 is TGTGCCAGCAGCCGACAGGGGGCGCGTATCGAGCAGTACTTC. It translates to CASSRQGARIEQYF.

The CDR3 loop reads CASSLDRAWAVSSGSMTDTQYF. CDR3 sequence (DNA): TGCGCCAGCAGCTTGGATCGAGCGTGGGCAGTGTCTAGCGGGAGTATGACAGATACGCAGTATTTT. J is TRBJ2-3 and V is TRBV5-1; 10 nucleotides align to TRBD2. The CDR3 consists of 22 residues. Trimming at V came to 0 bases and at J to 3 bases, leaving 22 bases not matched to a gene. From germline, CDR1 is SGHRS and CDR2 YFSETQ.

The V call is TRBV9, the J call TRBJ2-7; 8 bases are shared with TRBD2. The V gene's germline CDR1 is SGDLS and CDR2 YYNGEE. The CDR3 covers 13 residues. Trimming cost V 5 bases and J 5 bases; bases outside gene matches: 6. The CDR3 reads CASSLSGTNEQYF. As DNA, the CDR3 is TGTGCCAGCAGTCTTAGCGGGACGAACGAGCAGTACTTC.

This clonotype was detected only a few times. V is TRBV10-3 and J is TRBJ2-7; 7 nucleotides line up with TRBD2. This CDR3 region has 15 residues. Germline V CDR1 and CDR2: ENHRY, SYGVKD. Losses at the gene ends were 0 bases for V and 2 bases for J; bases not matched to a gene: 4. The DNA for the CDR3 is TGTGCCATCAGTGAGTCGGGCCTAGCGGCCTACGAGCAGTACTTC. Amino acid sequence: CAISESGLAAYEQYF.